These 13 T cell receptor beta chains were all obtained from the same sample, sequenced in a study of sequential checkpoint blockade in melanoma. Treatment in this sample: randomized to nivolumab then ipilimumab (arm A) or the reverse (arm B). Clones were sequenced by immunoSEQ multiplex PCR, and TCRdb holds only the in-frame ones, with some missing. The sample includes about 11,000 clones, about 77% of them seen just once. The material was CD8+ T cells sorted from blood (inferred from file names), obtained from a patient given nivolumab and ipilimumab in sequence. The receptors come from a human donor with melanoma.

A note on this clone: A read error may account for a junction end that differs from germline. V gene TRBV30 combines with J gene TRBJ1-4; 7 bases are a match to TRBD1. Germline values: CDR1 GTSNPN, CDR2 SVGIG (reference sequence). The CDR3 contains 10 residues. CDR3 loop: CAWSVRGRVF. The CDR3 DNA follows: TGTGCCTGGAGTGTTAGGGGGCGGGTGTTT. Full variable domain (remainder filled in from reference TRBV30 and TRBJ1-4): SQTIHQWPATLVQPVGSPLSLECTVEGTSNPNLYWYRQAAGRGLQLLFYSVGIGQISSEVPQNLSASRPQDRQFILSSKKLLLSDSGFYLCAWSVRGRVFGSGTQLSVL.

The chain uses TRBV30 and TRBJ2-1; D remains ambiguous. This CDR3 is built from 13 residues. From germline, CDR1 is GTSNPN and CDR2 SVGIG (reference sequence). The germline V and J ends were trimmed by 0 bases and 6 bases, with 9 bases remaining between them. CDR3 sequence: CAWSVEFFNEQFF. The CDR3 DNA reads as TGTGCCTGGAGTGTGGAGTTTTTCAATGAGCAGTTCTTC.

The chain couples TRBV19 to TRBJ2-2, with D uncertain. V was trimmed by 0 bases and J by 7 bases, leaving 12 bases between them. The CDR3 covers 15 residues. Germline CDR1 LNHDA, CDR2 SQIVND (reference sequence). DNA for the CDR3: TGTGCCAGTAGTATAGATGGCAGCTCAGGCGGGGAGCTGTTTTTT. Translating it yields CASSIDGSSGGELFF.

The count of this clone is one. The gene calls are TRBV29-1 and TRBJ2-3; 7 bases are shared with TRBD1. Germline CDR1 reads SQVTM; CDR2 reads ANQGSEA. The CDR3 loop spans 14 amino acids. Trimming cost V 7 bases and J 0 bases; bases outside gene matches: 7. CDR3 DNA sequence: TGCAGCGCCTTACAGGGGCTGAGCACAGATACGCAGTATTTT. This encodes CSALQGLSTDTQYF.

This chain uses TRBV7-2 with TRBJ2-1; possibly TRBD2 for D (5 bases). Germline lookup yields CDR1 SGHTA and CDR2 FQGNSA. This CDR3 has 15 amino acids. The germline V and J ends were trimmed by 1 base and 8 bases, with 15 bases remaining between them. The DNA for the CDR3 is TGTGCCAGCAGCTTAGGTTGGGGTAGGGAGTATGAGCAGTTCTTC. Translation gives CASSLGWGREYEQFF.

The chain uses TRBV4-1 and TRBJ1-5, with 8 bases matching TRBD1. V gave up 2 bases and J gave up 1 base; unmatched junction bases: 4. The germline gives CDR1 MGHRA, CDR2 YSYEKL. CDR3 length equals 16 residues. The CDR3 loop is CASSQRQGSSNQPQHF. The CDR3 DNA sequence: TGCGCCAGCAGCCAAAGACAGGGGAGCAGCAATCAGCCCCAGCATTTT.

The CDR3 nucleotides read TGTGCCAGCAGCGTGGGAGGGGATACGCAGTATTTT. The encoded protein is CASSVGGDTQYF. The rearrangement uses TRBV7-3 and TRBJ2-3; 7 nucleotides line up with TRBD2. The CDR3 runs to 12 residues. Germline V gene sequence: CDR1 SGHTA, CDR2 FQGTGA. J was trimmed by 6 bases and V by 5 bases; bases with no gene match: 2. The complete variable domain, with remaining parts taken from reference TRBV7-3 and TRBJ2-3, reads GAGVSQTPSNKVTEKGKYVELRCDPISGHTALYWYRQSLGQGPEFLIYFQGTGAADDSGLPNDRFFAVRPEGSVSTLKIQRTERGDSAVYLCASSVGGDTQYFGPGTRLTVL.

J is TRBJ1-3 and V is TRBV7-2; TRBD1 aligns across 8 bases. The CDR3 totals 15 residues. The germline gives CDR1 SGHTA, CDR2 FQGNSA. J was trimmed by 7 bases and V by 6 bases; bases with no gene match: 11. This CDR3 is CASSSHKQGANTIYF. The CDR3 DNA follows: TGTGCCAGCAGTTCTCACAAGCAGGGGGCGAACACCATATATTTT.

This CDR3 is CASSHNSRTGSYEQYF. CDR3 coding DNA: TGCGCCAGCAGCCACAACTCTCGGACTGGCTCCTACGAGCAGTACTTC. The V and J genes are TRBV4-1 and TRBJ2-7, with D possibly being TRBD2 (5 bases). Germline values: CDR1 MGHRA, CDR2 YSYEKL. Trimming pared 3 bases from V and 0 bases from J, leaving 15 bases between. This CDR3 contains 16 residues.

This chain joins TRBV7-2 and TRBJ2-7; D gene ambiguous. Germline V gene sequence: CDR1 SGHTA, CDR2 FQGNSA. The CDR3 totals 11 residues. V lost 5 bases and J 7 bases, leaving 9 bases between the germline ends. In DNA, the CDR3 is TGTGCCAGCAGCCCCTCTTTAGAGCAGTACTTC. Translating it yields CASSPSLEQYF.

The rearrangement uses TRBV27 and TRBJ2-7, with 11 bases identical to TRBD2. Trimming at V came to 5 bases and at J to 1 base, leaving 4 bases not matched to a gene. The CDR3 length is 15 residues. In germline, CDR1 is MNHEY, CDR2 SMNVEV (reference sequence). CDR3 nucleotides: TGTGCCAGCAGTATAGCGGGAGGGGAGTCCTACGAGCAGTACTTC. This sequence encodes CASSIAGGESYEQYF.

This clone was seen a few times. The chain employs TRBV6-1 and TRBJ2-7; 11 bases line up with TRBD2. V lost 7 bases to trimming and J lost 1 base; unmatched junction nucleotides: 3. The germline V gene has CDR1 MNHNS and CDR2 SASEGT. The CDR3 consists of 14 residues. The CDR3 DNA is TGTGCCAGCAATGTAGCGGGAGGGTCCTACGAGCAGTACTTC. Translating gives CASNVAGGSYEQYF.

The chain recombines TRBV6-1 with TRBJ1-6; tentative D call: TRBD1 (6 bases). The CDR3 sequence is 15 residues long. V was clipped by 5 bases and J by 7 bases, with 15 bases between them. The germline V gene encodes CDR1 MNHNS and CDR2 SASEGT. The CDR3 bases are TGTGCCAGCAGTTTCCGCACAGGGATGAATTCACCCCTCCACTTT. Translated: CASSFRTGMNSPLHF.